The 28 T cell receptor beta chains presented below share a single source sample, sequenced in a study of beta chain features in type 1 diabetes. General observations from the study: Within each of all four CD4+ subsets, Type 1 diabetes patients had TCRB CDR3s that were moderately but significantly shorter.

Their target antigens are unknown. Expressed TCRB transcripts got sequenced, as all isolated RNA was reverse transcribed. Produced via immunoSEQ multiplex PCR; TCRdb's table is partial and in-frame only. Of 250,000 to 350,000 clones in the sample, about 15% were seen once. The sequencing input was naive CD4+ T cells from blood. These receptors were obtained from a man younger than 30 with type 1 diabetes.

The table lists this clone with a few counts. The J gene is TRBJ1-1, the V gene TRBV5-1; weak D call: TRBD1 (5 bases). The V gene lost 6 bases and the J gene lost 8 bases, with 14 bases spanning the gap. The CDR3 loop spans 12 amino acids. Germline loops: CDR1 SGHRS, CDR2 YFSETQ. CDR3 residues: CASIGLTEEAFF. CDR3 nucleotides: TGCGCCAGCATCGGCTTGACAGAAGAAGCTTTCTTT. Full variable domain (outside the CDR3, taken from reference TRBV5-1 and TRBJ1-1): KAGVTQTPRYLIKTRGQQVTLSCSPISGHRSVSWYQQTPGQGLQFLFEYFSETQRNKGNFPGRFSGRQFSNSRSEMNVSTLELGDSALYLCASIGLTEEAFFGQGTRLTVV.

This clone has only a few counts. The chain links TRBV29-1 to TRBJ2-7; 9 bases map to TRBD2. This CDR3 comprises 13 residues. Germline CDR1 reads SQVTM; CDR2 reads ANQGSEA. The V and J ends lost 1 base and 5 bases, in that order; junction bases with no gene match: 3. This CDR3 reads CSVEVREGDEQYF. The DNA of the CDR3 is TGCAGCGTTGAAGTGCGGGAGGGCGACGAGCAGTACTTC.

This chain uses TRBV25-1 with TRBJ2-1; D not resolved. In germline, CDR1 is MGHDK, CDR2 SYGVNS. Trimming left V 10 bases short and J 3 bases short, with 7 bases between. The CDR3 totals 11 residues. CDR3 bases: TGTGCCACTACCGGCTACAATGAGCAGTTCTTC. It is translated as CATTGYNEQFF.

The chain couples TRBV7-2 to TRBJ2-1; 8 bases line up with TRBD2. The CDR3 is 15 residues long. Per germline, CDR1 SGHTA and CDR2 FQGNSA. The junction had 4 bases not matched to a gene; V was cut back by 2 bases and J by 4 bases. The CDR3 is CASSLYGGGYNEQFF. Here the CDR3 DNA reads TGTGCCAGCAGCTTATACGGGGGGGGATACAATGAGCAGTTCTTC.

This clone was recorded a few times. The rearrangement links TRBV18 to TRBJ2-7, with 7 bases that match TRBD1. This CDR3 is 15 amino acids long. The junction had 10 bases not matched to a gene; V was cut back by 4 bases and J by 4 bases. Germline assignment: CDR1 KGHSH and CDR2 LQKENI. Here the CDR3 reads CASSLRQGAPYEQYF. The CDR3 nucleotides read TGTGCCAGCTCACTACGACAGGGAGCTCCGTACGAGCAGTACTTC.

This clone turned up a few times. The genes are TRBV18 and TRBJ2-7, with 9 bases matching TRBD1. Germline trimming cut 2 bases from V and 7 bases from J; bases unmatched to any gene: 9. The CDR3 spans 15 residues. Looked up from germline, CDR1 is KGHSH and CDR2 is LQKENI. The CDR3 nucleotides read TGTGCCAGCTCACCAAATACAGGGGGCAAATTGGAGCAGTACTTC. This codes for CASSPNTGGKLEQYF. Together with reference TRBV18 and TRBJ2-7, the CDR3 gives the full variable domain: NAGVMQNPRHLVRRRGQEARLRCSPMKGHSHVYWYRQLPEEGLKFMVYLQKENIIDESGMPKERFSAEFPKEGPSILRIQQVVRGDSAAYFCASSPNTGGKLEQYFGPGTRLTVT.

The rearrangement joins TRBV30 to TRBJ2-1, with 8 nucleotides matching TRBD1. In germline, CDR1 is GTSNPN, CDR2 SVGIG (reference sequence). The CDR3 runs 14 residues. The CDR3 nucleotides are TGTGCTCTGGTGGCAGGGGGCCCTACCAATGAGCAGTTCTTC. Amino acids: CALVAGGPTNEQFF.

This clone has only a few counts. The chain uses TRBV7-9 and TRBJ1-3; D is ambiguous. Trimming took 5 bases from V and 0 from J, leaving 11 bases between them. The CDR3 extends over 15 amino acids. CDR1 and CDR2 from the germline V gene are SEHNR and FQNEAQ (reference sequence). The CDR3 DNA is TGTGCCAGCAGCCGCGGTACGGTCTCTGGAAACACCATATATTTT. It codes for CASSRGTVSGNTIYF.

This clone was counted between two and nine times. The chain couples TRBV2 to TRBJ2-5; no reliable D call. The CDR3 runs to 13 residues. Trimming cost V 6 bases and J 3 bases, with 11 bases left between them. The germline V gene encodes CDR1 SNHLY and CDR2 FYNNEI. CDR3 sequence reads: CASSSFRKETQYF. CDR3 sequence (DNA): TGTGCCAGCAGCTCTTTTAGAAAAGAGACCCAGTACTTC.

This clone was seen only a few times. The chain carries TRBV7-2 and TRBJ2-5; 7 nucleotides line up with TRBD2. V shed 5 bases and J 7 bases; nucleotides not matched to a gene: 10. The CDR3 spans 14 residues. The germline V gene has CDR1 SGHTA and CDR2 FQGNSA. DNA of the CDR3: TGTGCCAGCAGCCGCCCCCGGGGCGGGGGGACCCAGTACTTC. It translates to CASSRPRGGGTQYF.

The chain employs TRBV2 and TRBJ1-5; TRBD1 matches 9 bases. V lost 5 bases, J lost 6 bases, and 8 bases stayed unmatched. Germline assignment: CDR1 SNHLY and CDR2 FYNNEI. The CDR3 is made up of 15 amino acids. The CDR3 here is CASSPGQGFSQPQHF. CDR3 sequence (DNA): TGTGCCAGCAGTCCGGGACAGGGTTTTAGTCAGCCCCAGCATTTT.

The chain is built from TRBV5-1 and TRBJ1-2, with TRBD1 matching over 10 bases. This CDR3 comprises 15 residues. CDR1 is SGHRS, CDR2 YFSETQ, per germline. V gave up 0 bases and J gave up 8 bases; unmatched junction bases: 7. The CDR3 bases are TGCGCCAGCAGCTTGGAGGGACAGGGGTTAGAAGGCTACACCTTC. It encodes CASSLEGQGLEGYTF.

A few counts support this clone. The chain couples TRBV7-6 to TRBJ2-7, with TRBD2 matching 11 bases. CDR3 length equals 16 residues. V shed 6 bases, J shed 1 base, and the junction held 8 bases outside the gene matches. Germline assignment: CDR1 SGHVS and CDR2 FNYEAQ. The CDR3 DNA reads as TGTGCCAGCAGTCATGCGACTAGCGGGGTATCCTACGAGCAGTACTTC. This encodes CASSHATSGVSYEQYF.

This clone was counted only a few times. This chain links TRBV7-9 with TRBJ2-5, with unresolved D. From germline, CDR1 is SEHNR and CDR2 FQNEAQ (reference sequence). CDR3 size: 11 residues. V lost 5 bases and J lost 4, with 5 bases in between. This CDR3 is CASSLSETQYF. The CDR3 coding sequence is TGTGCCAGCAGCCTCTCAGAGACCCAGTACTTC.

The chain carries TRBV6-6 and TRBJ2-3, with TRBD2 identical over 12 bases. CDR3 length: 16 amino acids. Germline V gives CDR1 MNHNY, CDR2 SVGAGI (reference sequence). V was clipped by 5 bases and J by 9 bases; unmatched bases: 12. The CDR3 nucleotides read TGTGCCAGCAGTACGAAACTAGCGGGAGGCCTCGAGACGCAGTATTTT. It translates to CASSTKLAGGLETQYF.

The chain uses TRBV30 and TRBJ2-1, with TRBD2 matching 8 bases. J gave up 7 bases and V 3 bases, and 14 bases lay outside the gene matches. The length of the CDR3 is 16 residues. Germline CDR1 GTSNPN, CDR2 SVGIG (reference sequence). The CDR3 DNA reads TGTGCCTGGAGAGAACGGGGGGGCCTTCGGGGTAATGAGCAGTTCTTC. Translated: CAWRERGGLRGNEQFF.

Only a few counts were recorded for this clone. This chain joins TRBV6-5 and TRBJ2-7, with D hard to call. Germline CDR1 is MNHEY and CDR2 is SVGAGI. Trimming shortened V by 2 bases and J by 4 bases, and 3 bases separated the two germline ends. The CDR3 length is 11 residues. The CDR3 protein is CASSYAYEQYF. DNA of the CDR3: TGTGCCAGCAGTTACGCGTACGAGCAGTACTTC.

This CDR3 is CASSLLAGGYNEQFF. DNA of the CDR3: TGTGCCAGCAGCTTGCTAGCGGGGGGATACAATGAGCAGTTCTTC. The rearrangement uses TRBV7-9 and TRBJ2-1; 11 positions match TRBD2. The length of the CDR3 is 15 residues. Germline-derived CDR1 and CDR2 are SEHNR and FQNEAQ (reference sequence). V was clipped by 3 bases and J by 4 bases; unmatched bases: 2.

This clone was observed a few times. V and J are TRBV27 and TRBJ2-5, with D possibly being TRBD1 (5 bases). The V end was cut by 6 bases, the J end by 2 bases, with 10 bases between. Germline V gives CDR1 MNHEY, CDR2 SMNVEV (reference sequence). This CDR3 has 13 residues. This chain's CDR3 is CASRRQGQETQYF. CDR3 DNA sequence: TGTGCCAGCAGACGGCAGGGACAAGAGACCCAGTACTTC.

The J gene is TRBJ2-1, the V gene TRBV29-1; 11 bases agree with TRBD2. The CDR3 is 16 amino acids. Looked up from germline, CDR1 is SQVTM and CDR2 is ANQGSEA. The V gene end was trimmed by 6 bases and the J gene end by 2 bases; junction bases not matched to a gene: 9. CDR3 protein: CSVGQRLAGTYNEQFF. The DNA of the CDR3 is TGCAGCGTGGGACAGCGACTAGCGGGGACCTACAATGAGCAGTTCTTC.

This clone was seen only a few times. This chain uses TRBV2 with TRBJ2-4; unclear D gene. V lost 4 bases, J lost 6 bases, and 16 bases lay in between. This CDR3 is 15 amino acids long. Germline V gene lookup returns CDR1 SNHLY and CDR2 FYNNEI. The CDR3 region has the DNA TGTGCCAGCAGTGTGGAGACTCCCGACCGAAACATTCAGTACTTC. Its protein product is CASSVETPDRNIQYF.

The V gene is TRBV19, the J gene TRBJ1-2; 7 positions agree with TRBD1. The CDR3 is made up of 15 amino acids. Germline CDR1 is LNHDA and CDR2 is SQIVND (reference sequence). J gave up 0 bases and V 7 bases, and 8 bases lay outside the gene matches. This CDR3 is CASKTTGTSNYGYTF. In DNA form, the CDR3 reads TGTGCCAGTAAAACGACAGGGACTTCTAACTATGGCTACACCTTC.

This clone was counted between two and nine times. The chain recombines TRBV14 with TRBJ1-1; D unresolved. The CDR3 contains 15 residues. V gave up 2 bases and J gave up 0 bases, with 10 bases separating them. Germline V gives CDR1 SGHDN, CDR2 FVKESK. CDR3 amino acids: CASSQLDYMNTEAFF. In DNA, the CDR3 is TGTGCCAGCAGCCAATTAGATTATATGAACACTGAAGCTTTCTTT.

This chain joins TRBV7-2 and TRBJ2-7; TRBD2 agrees at 11 bases. V trimming: 5 bases; J trimming: 6 bases; junction bases outside the gene matches: 9. Per the germline V gene, CDR1 is SGHTA and CDR2 is FQGNSA. This CDR3 has 15 residues. The DNA of the CDR3 is TGTGCCAGCAGCGCTTATAGCGGGGGGGCCCTCGAGCAGTACTTC. Protein: CASSAYSGGALEQYF. The full variable domain, in which reference TRBV7-2 and TRBJ2-7 provide the parts outside the CDR3, is GAGVSQSPSNKVTEKGKDVELRCDPISGHTALYWYRQSLGQGLEFLIYFQGNSAPDKSGLPSDRFSAERTGGSVSTLTIQRTQQEDSAVYLCASSAYSGGALEQYFGPGTRLTVT.

This clone appeared a few times. The chain combines TRBV5-1 with TRBJ2-3; TRBD1 matches at 8 bases. CDR3 length: 15 residues. Germline trimming cut 4 bases from V and 4 bases from J; bases unmatched to any gene: 8. CDR1 and CDR2 (germline): SGHRS, YFSETQ. CDR3 region: CASSVQGASPDTQYF. The CDR3 nucleotides are TGCGCCAGCAGCGTCCAGGGGGCCTCCCCAGATACGCAGTATTTT.

This clone was detected only a few times. Here the CDR3 reads CASSLQPNTEAFF. DNA for the CDR3: TGTGCCAGCAGTTTACAGCCGAACACTGAAGCTTTCTTT. This chain links TRBV25-1 with TRBJ1-1; D not certain. The ends were cut back, 5 bases at V and 1 base at J, with 8 bases in the middle. The germline V gene has CDR1 MGHDK and CDR2 SYGVNS. This CDR3 contains 13 residues.

J is TRBJ2-7 and V is TRBV10-2; D might be TRBD2 (6 bases). The CDR3 has 16 residues. Germline V gene data show CDR1 as WSHSY and CDR2 as SAAADI. Trimming removed 3 bases from V and 2 bases from J, with 17 bases in between. DNA for the CDR3: TGCGCCAGCAGTGATATCGGCGGGATTAGGCCCTACGAGCAGTACTTC. It codes for CASSDIGGIRPYEQYF.

The rearrangement links TRBV4-1 to TRBJ1-2; TRBD1 matches at 7 bases. Germline CDR1 is MGHRA and CDR2 is YSYEKL. J lost 1 base, V lost 4 bases, and 3 bases had no gene match. CDR3 length: 14 residues. CDR3 amino acids: CASSPGQLNYGYTF. CDR3 in DNA: TGCGCCAGCAGCCCGGGACAGCTTAACTATGGCTACACCTTC.